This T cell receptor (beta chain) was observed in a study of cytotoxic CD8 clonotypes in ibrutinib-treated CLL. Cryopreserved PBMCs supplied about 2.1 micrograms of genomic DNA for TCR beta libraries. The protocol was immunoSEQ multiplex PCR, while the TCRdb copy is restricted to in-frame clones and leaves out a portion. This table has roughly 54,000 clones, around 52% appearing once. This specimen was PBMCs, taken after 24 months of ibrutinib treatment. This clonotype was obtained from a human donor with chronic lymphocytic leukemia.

CDR3 sequence (DNA): TGTGCCAGCAGCCCGTCCCCCTCACTAGCCAAAAACATTCAGTACTTC. It translates to CASSPSPSLAKNIQYF. The chain links TRBV9 to TRBJ2-4; D is uncertain. Trimming removed 4 bases at V and 0 bases at J, with 14 bases between. Germline V gene data show CDR1 as SGDLS and CDR2 as YYNGEE. This CDR3 comprises 16 residues.